The following is a T cell receptor beta chain sequence with its context. Its antigen is still unknown. Exclusion applied to patients with autoimmune disease history or systemic immunosuppression. This CDR3 has 11 amino acids. CDR1 is SGHRS and CDR2 is YFSETQ in the germline V gene. The J segment lost 13 bases and the V segment lost 0 bases, leaving 3 bases of the junction unmatched. The data belong to a study of OX40 agonist ivuxolimab in advanced cancers. Study-wide context: The study gave patients intravenous ivuxolimab at 0.01 to 10 mg/kg every 2 weeks.

This table comes from immunoSEQ multiplex PCR, and its TCRdb copy is limited to in-frame clones, with some not included. Altogether 78,000 or so clones are present, around nine tenths being singletons, with the ten largest covering 2.5% to 3%. Study-wide results and limits: Normalized expansion of T-cell clones was also low for some nonresponders.

This clonotype was sampled from an adult with an advanced solid tumor such as melanoma, head and neck, liver or kidney cancer. The specimen was CD4+ or CD8+ T cells sorted from blood, collected in a trial of the OX40 agonist ivuxolimab. The chain links TRBV5-1 to TRBJ1-2; 7 nucleotides agree with TRBD1. This CDR3 is CASSLGDSGTF. CDR3 sequence (DNA): TGCGCCAGCAGCTTGGGGGACAGCGGCACCTTC.